This T cell receptor beta chain originates from a study of blood T cell repertoires in COVID-19. This CDR3 is built from 15 residues. The germline gives CDR1 GTSNPN, CDR2 SVGIG (reference sequence). J lost 7 bases, V lost 0 bases, and 5 bases had no gene match. Authors' data handling: The authors estimated nucleated cell counts from reference gene primer amplification. Using immunoSEQ multiplex PCR, the repertoire was profiled, and TCRdb retains in-frame clones only, with some absent. V and J calls and clone size are as listed in that table; D and trimming were resolved from the DNA. The sample contains a few hundred thousand clones, roughly 89% of which appear only once.

The rearrangement links TRBV30 to TRBJ1-3, with TRBD1 matching 11 bases. Input material: peripheral blood. This TCR was recovered from a woman aged 55-70 years with COVID-19, enrolled during active disease. The CDR3 DNA sequence: TGTGCCTGGAGTGTACCGGGGACAGGGGGTAACACCATATATTTT. Its translation is CAWSVPGTGGNTIYF.